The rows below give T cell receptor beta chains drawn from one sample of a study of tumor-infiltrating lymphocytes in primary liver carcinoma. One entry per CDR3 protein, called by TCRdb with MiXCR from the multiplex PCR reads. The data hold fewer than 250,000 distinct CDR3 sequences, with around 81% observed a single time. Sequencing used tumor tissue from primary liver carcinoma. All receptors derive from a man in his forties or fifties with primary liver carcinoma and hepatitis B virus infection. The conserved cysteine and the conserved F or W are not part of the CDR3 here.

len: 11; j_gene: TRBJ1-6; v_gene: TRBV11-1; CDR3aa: ASSRALGPPLH
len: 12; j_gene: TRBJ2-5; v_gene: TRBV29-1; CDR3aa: NVNGPSFQETQY
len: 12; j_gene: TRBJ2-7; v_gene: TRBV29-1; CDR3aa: SLIRHGNSYEQY
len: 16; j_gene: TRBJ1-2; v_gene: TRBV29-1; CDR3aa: SVGASTGTREANYGYT
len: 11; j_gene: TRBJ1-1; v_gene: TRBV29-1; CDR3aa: NAQGQKNAEAF
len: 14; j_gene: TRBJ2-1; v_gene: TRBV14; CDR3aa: VSSRRQGGGLNEQF
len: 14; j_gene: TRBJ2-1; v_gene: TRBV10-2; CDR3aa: ASTRAGGETSNGQF
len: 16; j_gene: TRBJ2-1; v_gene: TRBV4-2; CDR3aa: ASSQATSGLSFYNEQF
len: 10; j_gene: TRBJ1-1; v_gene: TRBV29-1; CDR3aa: SVITGGTEAL
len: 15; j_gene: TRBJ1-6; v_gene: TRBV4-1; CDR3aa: ASSQDRGQDRNSPLH
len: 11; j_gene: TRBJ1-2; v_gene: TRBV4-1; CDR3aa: AISQVQRGGYT
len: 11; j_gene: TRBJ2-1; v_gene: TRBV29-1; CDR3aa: NVDQRVYNEQF
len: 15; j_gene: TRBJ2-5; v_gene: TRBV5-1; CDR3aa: TSSSYGLAEEQETQY
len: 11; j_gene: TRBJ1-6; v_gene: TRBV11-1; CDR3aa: ASSRTLVSPLQ
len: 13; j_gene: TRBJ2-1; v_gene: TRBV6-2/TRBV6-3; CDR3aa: ASSYRGKGYIEQF
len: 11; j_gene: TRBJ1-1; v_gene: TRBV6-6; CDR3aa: ASSYTGATEAF
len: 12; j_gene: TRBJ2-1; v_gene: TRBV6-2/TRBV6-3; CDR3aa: ASKGTGDPNEQF